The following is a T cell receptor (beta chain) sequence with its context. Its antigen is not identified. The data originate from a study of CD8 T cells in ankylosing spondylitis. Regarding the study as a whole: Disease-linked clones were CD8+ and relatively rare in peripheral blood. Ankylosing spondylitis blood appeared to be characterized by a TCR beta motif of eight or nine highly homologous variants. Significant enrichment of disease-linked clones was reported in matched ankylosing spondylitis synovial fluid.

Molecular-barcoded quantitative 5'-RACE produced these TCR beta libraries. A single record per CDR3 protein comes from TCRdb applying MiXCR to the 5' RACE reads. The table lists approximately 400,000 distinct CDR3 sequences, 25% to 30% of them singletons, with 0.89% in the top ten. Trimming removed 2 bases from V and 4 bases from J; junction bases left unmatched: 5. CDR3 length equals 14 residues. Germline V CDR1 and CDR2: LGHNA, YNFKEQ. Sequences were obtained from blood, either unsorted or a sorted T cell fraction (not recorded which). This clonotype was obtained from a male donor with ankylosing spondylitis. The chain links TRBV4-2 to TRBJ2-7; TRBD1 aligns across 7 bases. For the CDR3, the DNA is TGTGCCAGCAGCCAACAGGGACAGAAATACGAGCAGTACTTC. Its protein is CASSQQGQKYEQYF.